This TCR beta chain comes out of a study of cytomegalovirus exposure and HLA in healthy donors (dated by TCRdb to about 2017). Regarding the study in general: According to an earlier analysis of a few hundred of the donors, roughly 180 million T cells yielded some 120 million unique TCR beta sequences and about 300 Gb of sequence data. The aim of the study was to test whether cataloging public T cell receptors could identify signatures of past pathogen exposure. Among some 410 genotyped donors of the cohort, an average of roughly 240,000 unique TCR beta nucleotide sequences were sequenced per donor, about a sixth of them non-productive. Typing coverage varied by locus: roughly 620-640 donors for A, B, C, DRB1 and DQB1; under 550 for DQA1; about 600 for DPA1; under 490 for DPB1. Rather than drawing on any new phenotypic data, the later analysis identified candidate immune exposures from TCR beta sequences and the way those sequences occurred across donors. The genetic ancestry cluster associated with self-reported Caucasian donors included 81% of the roughly 390 genotyped donors. Class I and class II HLA loci were covered by the typing at four-digit resolution. In an earlier analysis of a few hundred of the donors, high-throughput TCR beta sequencing was used to judge whether each TCR beta V gene segment behaved as functional or pseudogenic. A later analysis re-analyzed previously published TCR beta repertoires from approximately 670 donors and added high-resolution HLA genotyping to study TCR occurrence patterns. About 300 gigabases of sequencing data and some 85 million unique TCR sequences were included in an early release covering under 650 HLA-typed donors. Donor age, sex, ethnicity and CMV serostatus were compiled alongside the repertoire data. Every discovery cohort repertoire had been produced on one sequencing platform. The T cell repertoires of 666 subjects were profiled by immunosequencing and related to cytomegalovirus serostatus. The study combined high-throughput TCR immunosequencing, statistical association of individual TCRs with disease status, and machine learning to predict cytomegalovirus infection status. Along with the roughly 670-subject first cohort, a separate validation cohort of over a hundred different subjects was used. About 5 DR-DQ haplotypes were handled as single units for association and clustering, since linkage in the cohort was strong. Genome-wide SNP genotypes for about 65% of the roughly 700 donors were used in a later genetic analysis, which treated that subset as a discovery cohort.

The full study reports these points: Cytomegalovirus status was reported to be diagnosed by the classifier with high specificity and sensitivity in both the original and validation cohorts. The cohort was sequenced for TCR beta chains only, and without alpha or paired-chain data the features that could be detected were limited. In a later analysis, HLA-associated TCR beta chains were found to be more clonally expanded and to have lower generation probabilities than equally common non-associated chains. Some IMGT-functional V segments, including TRBV6-2 and TRBV6-3, could not be told apart with the 87-base-pair reads, so those segments were excluded. The earlier analysis of some 560 of the donors excluded approximately 15 rarely observed V segments, including chromosome 9 orphons, because counts were too low. Presence/absence analyses assumed roughly uniform sequencing depth across donors, an assumption that may not hold. Assigning TCR associations to individual alleles was difficult when HLA alleles, especially DR and DQ, strongly co-occurred. The study listed 150 to 200 TCR beta chains as associated with cytomegalovirus. A later analysis associated 16,951 TCR beta sequences with specific HLA alleles at a false discovery rate of 0.05. Immune exposure information for the cohort was limited to CMV serostatus. According to the authors, the approach could potentially be generalized to other disease states and immunological phenotypes. According to a later genetic analysis, donors in an Asian-associated ancestry cluster had fewer N-insertions in productive TCRs than the roughly 660-donor mean. Correlated functional status among segregating V segments might be attributable to linkage disequilibrium, but an unknown experimental factor could not be ruled out. In a later analysis, several top co-occurrence clusters were reported to appear linked to parvovirus B19, influenza, CMV and Epstein-Barr virus. The sequencing pipeline was judged likely to have produced a cluster of highly shared sequence variants as a technical artifact. A few of the identified cytomegalovirus-associated TCR beta chains were confirmed in vitro to be specific for cytomegalovirus antigens. V-gene and J-gene trimming of TCR beta chains was associated with a missense DCLRE1C variant in a later genetic analysis, and the association was replicated in an independent cohort. A further reported finding was that TCR beta sequences accurately predicted the HLA-A and HLA-B alleles for most subjects in the first cohort. In a later analysis, most CMV-associated TCR beta chains were found to appear HLA-restricted, with HLA associations seemingly driven largely by CMV exposure. In a later analysis, the rate of TCR association differed among HLA loci, with DRB1 alleles having the most associated TCRs and HLA-C alleles having the fewest. Most TCR sequences were observed very rarely across donors, whereas some public TCRs were present in many individuals. In an earlier analysis of 587 of the donors, most TCR beta V segments were observed in productive rearrangements about 90% or about 30% of the time, broadly matching IMGT annotations. Because HLA typing was unavailable for some donors at each locus, only the typed subset was used in association tests.

In total, about 650 healthy bone marrow donors made up the cohort. Cohort members were all nominally healthy when sampled, although unrecorded immune exposures were likely present. The donor was CMV seronegative and belonged to the group of 352 seronegative cohort members. Every donor gave a peripheral blood sample, and the peripheral blood mononuclear cells from that sample were used for TCR beta sequencing. Genomic DNA extraction from the blood cell samples was performed with the Qiagen DNeasy Blood Extraction Kit. Library generation was performed with the immunoSEQ multiplex PCR assay. The multiplex PCR relied on a mix of 60 forward primers for TCR Vbeta segments and 13 reverse primers for TCR Jbeta segments. A multiplex PCR assay on genomic DNA amplified the CDR3 region of rearranged TCR beta genes. On the Illumina HiSeq System, the amplified TCR beta libraries were sequenced as 87-base-pair reads. The study's processing was this. In a later analysis, 77 million or so unique TCR beta chains were counted across the approximately 670 repertoires, and around 10 million of these chains were shared by at least two donors. Raw reads were error-corrected and collapsed into unique sequences with a nearest-neighbor algorithm that merged closely related sequences to remove PCR and sequencing errors. Alignment of CDR3 sequences to IMGT reference sequences was used to assign V, D and J gene segments. For a sequence to be retained, a match of at least six nucleotides to both a V gene segment and a J gene segment was required. Rearrangements were classified as productive when the CDR3 lacked stop codons and remained in frame with V and J, and all other rearrangements were classified as non-productive. CDR3 was defined by IMGT convention, running from the second conserved V-encoded cysteine to the conserved J-encoded phenylalanine. The earlier analysis of 587 of the donors excluded any sequence lacking an unambiguous match to a single V gene segment. An earlier analysis of some 500 of the donors classified V segments as functional when productive rearrangements were above 56.7% and as segregating when the standard deviation between donors was above 5%. A statistical classification framework was built to diagnose cytomegalovirus status from the catalog of TCR beta chain sequences. In a later analysis, TCR nucleotide sequences were compared against IMGT/GENE-DB human TR gene sequences so that V and J genes could be assigned. The TCRdist pipeline was used in a later analysis to assign CDR3 sequences and most-parsimonious VDJ recombination scenarios. A later analysis defined each TCR beta chain by its CDR3 amino acid sequence plus V-gene family, and excluded reads lacking a unique V-gene family. As a way to deal with suspected cross-contamination and a sequencing artifact, a later analysis dropped over 550 nucleotide sequences that were highly shared and had low generation probability. In a later analysis, a clonal expansion index for each public chain was calculated from normalized within-repertoire ranks of inferred template counts. A later analysis computed generation probabilities with a VDJ recombination model fitted to out-of-frame rearrangements, and checked the results against IGoR. In a later analysis, hypergeometric tests were used to score TCR-TCR, TCR-HLA and TCR-CMV co-occurrence, with a repertoire-size bias correction applied to TCR pairs. In a later analysis, false discovery rates were estimated by permuting HLA or CMV assignments 20 times. In a later analysis, co-occurring TCRs were grouped using DBSCAN, and TCRdist sequence similarity was added for clustering within HLA-allele-positive subsets. For co-occurrence clustering, repertoires with fewer than 30,000 or more than 120,000 public chains were excluded, along with a handful of repertoires with anomalous nucleotide sharing. TCRdb's version of the immuneACCESS table is confined to in-frame rearrangements and falls short of the full clone set. An unresolved V gene accounts for under half of the shortfall where checked; the remainder is of unknown origin. Clonal size and the V and J genes are those of that table, whereas D and trimming came from the DNA. In this sample the table shows 150,000 to 200,000 clones, almost 85% of which occur a single time. Clones ranked in the top ten supply about 0.25% of the sample.

In the case of this clone: Its specific antigen is unknown. No clone much larger than this one lies a single base away; base qualities are absent.

There are 12 amino acids in the CDR3, from cysteine to phenylalanine inclusive. The retained sequence is limited to the CDR3, 36 bases, with the frame set at the first base. CDR1 and CDR2, looked up from the germline V gene (reference sequence), are SGHNT and YYREEE. V is cut by 2 bases and J by 3 bases, and the space between the germline ends is 4 bases. The sample was PBMCs. This sequence was found in a boy between 10 and 17 years old in good health and CMV-seronegative. This chain is built from TRBV5-4 and TRBJ2-3, with the D gene call left open. The DNA sequence is as follows: TGTGCCAGCAGCTTCTTTACAGATACGCAGTATTTT. It codes for CASSFFTDTQYF.